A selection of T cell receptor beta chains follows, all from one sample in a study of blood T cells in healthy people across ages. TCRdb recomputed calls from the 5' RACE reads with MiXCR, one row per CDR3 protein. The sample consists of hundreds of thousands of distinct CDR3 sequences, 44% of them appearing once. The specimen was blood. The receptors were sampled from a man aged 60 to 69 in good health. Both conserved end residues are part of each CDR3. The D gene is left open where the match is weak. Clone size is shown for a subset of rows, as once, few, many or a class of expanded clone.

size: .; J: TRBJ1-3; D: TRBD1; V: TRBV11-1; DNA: TGTGCCAGCAGCCGAACAGGGGTCCCTGGAAACACCATATATTTT; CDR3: CASSRTGVPGNTIYF
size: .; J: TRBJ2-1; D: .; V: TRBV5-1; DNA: TGCACCAGCAGCTGGGACAATGAGCAGTTCTTC; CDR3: CTSSWDNEQFF
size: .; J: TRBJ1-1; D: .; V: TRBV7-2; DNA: TGTGCCAGCAGCTGGGAGCCCGACAGCACCACTGGAGCTTTCTTT; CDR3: CASSWEPDSTTGAFF
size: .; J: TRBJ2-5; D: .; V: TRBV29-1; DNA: TGCAGCGTTGATAGGGGAAAGACCCAGTACTTC; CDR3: CSVDRGKTQYF
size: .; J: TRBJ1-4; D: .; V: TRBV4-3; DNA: TGCGCCAGCAGCCAAGGCTACCTCGGGACTAATGAAAAACTGTTTTTT; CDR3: CASSQGYLGTNEKLFF
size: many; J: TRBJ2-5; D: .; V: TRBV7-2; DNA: TGTGCCAGCAGCTTTAACGGGGGAGAGACCCAGTACTTC; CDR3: CASSFNGGETQYF
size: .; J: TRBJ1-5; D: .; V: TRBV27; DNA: TGTGCCAGCGCCCAGGGGATTAGCAATCAGCCCCAGCATTTT; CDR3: CASAQGISNQPQHF
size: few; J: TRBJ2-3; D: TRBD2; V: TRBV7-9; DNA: TGTGCCAGCAGCCCCCCAGCGGGGGCCACCGGTACGCAGTATTTT; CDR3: CASSPPAGATGTQYF
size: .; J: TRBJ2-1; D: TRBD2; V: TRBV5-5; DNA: TGTGCCAGCAGCTGGACGGGGGGGCCTGAGCAGTTCTTC; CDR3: CASSWTGGPEQFF
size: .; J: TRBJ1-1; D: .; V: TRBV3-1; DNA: TGTGCCAGCTCTTACCGGGGGGCCCAGGGCACTGAAGCTTTCTTT; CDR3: CASSYRGAQGTEAFF
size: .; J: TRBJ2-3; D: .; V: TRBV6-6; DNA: TGTGCCAGCAGTTACCACGTAGCAGAGACAGATACGCAGTATTTT; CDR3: CASSYHVAETDTQYF